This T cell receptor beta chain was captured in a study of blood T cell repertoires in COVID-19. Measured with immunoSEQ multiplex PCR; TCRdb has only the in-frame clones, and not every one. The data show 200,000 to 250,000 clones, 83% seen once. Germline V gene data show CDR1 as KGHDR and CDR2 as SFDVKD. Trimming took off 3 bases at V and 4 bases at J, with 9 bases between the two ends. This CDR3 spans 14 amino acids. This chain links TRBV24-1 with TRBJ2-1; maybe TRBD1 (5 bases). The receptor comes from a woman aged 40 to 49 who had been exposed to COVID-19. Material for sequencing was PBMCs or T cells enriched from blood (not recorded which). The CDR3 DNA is TGTGCCACCAGTGATGGGAACAGGTACAATGAGCAGTTCTTC. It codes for CATSDGNRYNEQFF.